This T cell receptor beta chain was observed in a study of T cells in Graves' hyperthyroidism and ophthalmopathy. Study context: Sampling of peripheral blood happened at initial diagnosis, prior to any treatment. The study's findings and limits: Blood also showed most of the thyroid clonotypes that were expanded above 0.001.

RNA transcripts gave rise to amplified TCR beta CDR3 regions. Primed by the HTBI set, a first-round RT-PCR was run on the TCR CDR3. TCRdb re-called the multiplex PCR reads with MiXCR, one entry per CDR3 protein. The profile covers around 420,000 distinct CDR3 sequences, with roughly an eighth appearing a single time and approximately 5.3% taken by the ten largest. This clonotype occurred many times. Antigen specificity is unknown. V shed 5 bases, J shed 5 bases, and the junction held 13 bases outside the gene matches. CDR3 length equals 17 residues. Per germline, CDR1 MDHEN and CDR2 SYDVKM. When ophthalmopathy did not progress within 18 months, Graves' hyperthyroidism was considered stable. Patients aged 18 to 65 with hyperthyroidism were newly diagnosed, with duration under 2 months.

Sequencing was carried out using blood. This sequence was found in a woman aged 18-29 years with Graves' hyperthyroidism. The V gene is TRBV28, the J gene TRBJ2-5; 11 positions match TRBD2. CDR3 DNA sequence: TGTGCCAGCAGTACTCGGACTAGCGGGCCCCGTGGGGAGACCCAGTACTTC. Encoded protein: CASSTRTSGPRGETQYF.